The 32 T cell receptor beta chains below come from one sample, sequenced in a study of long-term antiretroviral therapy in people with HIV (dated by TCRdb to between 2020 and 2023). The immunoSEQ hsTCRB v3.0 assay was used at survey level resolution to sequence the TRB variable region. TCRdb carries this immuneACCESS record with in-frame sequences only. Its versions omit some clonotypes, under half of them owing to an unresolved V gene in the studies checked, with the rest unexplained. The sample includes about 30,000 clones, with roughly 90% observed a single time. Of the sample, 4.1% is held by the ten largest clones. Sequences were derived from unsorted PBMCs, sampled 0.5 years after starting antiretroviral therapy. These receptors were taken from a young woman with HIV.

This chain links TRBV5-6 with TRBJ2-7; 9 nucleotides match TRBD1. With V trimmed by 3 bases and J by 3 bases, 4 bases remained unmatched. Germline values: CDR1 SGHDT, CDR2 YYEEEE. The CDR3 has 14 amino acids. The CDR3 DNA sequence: TGTGCCAGCAGCTACACAGGGGGCGGCTACGAGCAGTACTTC. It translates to CASSYTGGGYEQYF.

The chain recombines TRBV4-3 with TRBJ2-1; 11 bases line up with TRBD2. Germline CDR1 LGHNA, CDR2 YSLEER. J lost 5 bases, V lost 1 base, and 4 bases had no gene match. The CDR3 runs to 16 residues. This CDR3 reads CASSQVSGLADNEQFF. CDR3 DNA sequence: TGCGCCAGCAGCCAAGTTTCGGGACTAGCGGACAATGAGCAGTTCTTC.

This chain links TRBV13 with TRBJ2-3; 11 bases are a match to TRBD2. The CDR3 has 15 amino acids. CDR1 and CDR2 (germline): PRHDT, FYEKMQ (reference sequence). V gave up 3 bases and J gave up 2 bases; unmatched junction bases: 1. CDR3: CASSLGLAVTDTQYF. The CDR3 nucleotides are TGTGCCAGCAGCTTGGGACTAGCGGTCACAGATACGCAGTATTTT.

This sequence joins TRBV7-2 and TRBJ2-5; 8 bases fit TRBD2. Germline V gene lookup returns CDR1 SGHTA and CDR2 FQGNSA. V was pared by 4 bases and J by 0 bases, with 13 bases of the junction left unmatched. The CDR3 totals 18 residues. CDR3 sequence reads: CASSSPVAGGWYQETQYF. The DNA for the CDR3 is TGTGCCAGCAGCTCCCCGGTCGCGGGAGGCTGGTACCAAGAGACCCAGTACTTC.

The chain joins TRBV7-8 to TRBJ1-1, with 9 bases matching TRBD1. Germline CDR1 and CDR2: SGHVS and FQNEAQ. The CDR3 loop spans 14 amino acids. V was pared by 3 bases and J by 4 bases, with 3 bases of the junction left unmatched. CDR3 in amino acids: CASSFRQGGTEAFF. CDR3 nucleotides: TGTGCCAGCAGCTTCCGACAGGGGGGCACTGAAGCTTTCTTT.

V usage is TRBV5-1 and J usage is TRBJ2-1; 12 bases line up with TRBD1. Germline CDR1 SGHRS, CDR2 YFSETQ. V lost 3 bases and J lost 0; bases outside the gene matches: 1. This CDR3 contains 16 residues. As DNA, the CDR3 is TGCGCCAGCAGCTGGGACAGGGGGCCCTCCTACAATGAGCAGTTCTTC. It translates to CASSWDRGPSYNEQFF. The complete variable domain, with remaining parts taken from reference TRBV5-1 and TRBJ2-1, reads KAGVTQTPRYLIKTRGQQVTLSCSPISGHRSVSWYQQTPGQGLQFLFEYFSETQRNKGNFPGRFSGRQFSNSRSEMNVSTLELGDSALYLCASSWDRGPSYNEQFFGPGTRLTVL.

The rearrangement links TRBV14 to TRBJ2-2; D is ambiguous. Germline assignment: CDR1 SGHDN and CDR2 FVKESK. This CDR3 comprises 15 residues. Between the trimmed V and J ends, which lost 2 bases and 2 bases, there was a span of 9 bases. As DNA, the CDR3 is TGTGCCAGCAGCCAATTGTCAGGCAACACCGGGGAGCTGTTTTTT. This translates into CASSQLSGNTGELFF.

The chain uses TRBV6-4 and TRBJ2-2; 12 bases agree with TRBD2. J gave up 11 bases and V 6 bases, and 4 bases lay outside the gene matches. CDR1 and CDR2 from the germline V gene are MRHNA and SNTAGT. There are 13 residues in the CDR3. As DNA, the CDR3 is TGTGCCAGCAGACCCGGACTAGCGGGAGAGCTGTTTTTT. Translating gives CASRPGLAGELFF.

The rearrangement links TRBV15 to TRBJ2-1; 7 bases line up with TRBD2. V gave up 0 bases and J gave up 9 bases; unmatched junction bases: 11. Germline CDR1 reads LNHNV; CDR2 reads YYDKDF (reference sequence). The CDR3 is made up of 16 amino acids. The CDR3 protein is CATSREGGTPRSEQFF. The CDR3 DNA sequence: TGTGCCACCAGCAGAGAGGGGGGGACCCCTCGTAGTGAGCAGTTCTTC.

The CDR3 coding sequence is TGTGCCAGCAGTGAAGAGGGGTGGAACACTGAAGCTTTCTTT. This codes for CASSEEGWNTEAFF. This chain connects TRBV6-1 to TRBJ1-1; D may be TRBD1 (5 bases). Trimming pared 1 base from V and 1 base from J, leaving 7 bases between. The V gene's germline CDR1 is MNHNS and CDR2 SASEGT. CDR3 length: 14 amino acids.

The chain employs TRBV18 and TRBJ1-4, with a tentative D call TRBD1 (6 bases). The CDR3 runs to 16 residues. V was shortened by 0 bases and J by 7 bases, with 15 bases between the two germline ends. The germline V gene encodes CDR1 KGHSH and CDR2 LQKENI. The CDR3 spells CASSPPGRGQGEKLFF. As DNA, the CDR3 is TGTGCCAGCTCACCACCAGGCAGGGGCCAGGGTGAAAAACTGTTTTTT.

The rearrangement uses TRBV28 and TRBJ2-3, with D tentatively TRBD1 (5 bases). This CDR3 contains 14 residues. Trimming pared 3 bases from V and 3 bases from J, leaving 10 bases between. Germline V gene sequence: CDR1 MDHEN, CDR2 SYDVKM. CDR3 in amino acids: CASSFLSGTDTQYF. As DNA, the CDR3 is TGTGCCAGCAGTTTCCTCTCAGGGACAGATACGCAGTATTTT.

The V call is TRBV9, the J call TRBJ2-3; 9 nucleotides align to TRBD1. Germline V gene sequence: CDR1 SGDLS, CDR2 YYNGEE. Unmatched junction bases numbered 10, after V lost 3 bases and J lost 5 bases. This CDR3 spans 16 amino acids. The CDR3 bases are TGTGCCAGCAGCGCCAACAGGGGGCGCTCGGAAGATACGCAGTATTTT. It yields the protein CASSANRGRSEDTQYF.

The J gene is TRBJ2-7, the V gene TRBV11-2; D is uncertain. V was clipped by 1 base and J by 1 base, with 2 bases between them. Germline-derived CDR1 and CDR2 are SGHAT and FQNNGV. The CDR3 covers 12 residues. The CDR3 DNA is TGTGCCAGCAGCTTAGGTTCCTACGAGCAGTACTTC. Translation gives CASSLGSYEQYF.

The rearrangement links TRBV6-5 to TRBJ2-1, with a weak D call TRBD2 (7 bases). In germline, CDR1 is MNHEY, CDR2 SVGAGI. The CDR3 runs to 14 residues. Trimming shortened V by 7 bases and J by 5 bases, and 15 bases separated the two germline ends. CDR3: CASKGEGPDNEQFF. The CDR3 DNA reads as TGTGCCAGCAAGGGGGAGGGCCCCGACAATGAGCAGTTCTTC.

CDR3 region: CASRFGYEQYF. The CDR3 region has the DNA TGTGCCAGCAGATTCGGCTACGAGCAGTACTTC. The chain uses TRBV27 and TRBJ2-7; D is unclear. V lost 6 bases to trimming and J lost 3 bases, with 6 bases between them. The CDR3 runs to 11 residues. The germline gives CDR1 MNHEY, CDR2 SMNVEV (reference sequence).

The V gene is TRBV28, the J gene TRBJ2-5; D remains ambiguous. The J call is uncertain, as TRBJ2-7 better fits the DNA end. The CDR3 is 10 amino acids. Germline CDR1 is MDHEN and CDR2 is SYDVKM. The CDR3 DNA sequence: TGTGCCAGCAGTGACTACGAGCAGTACTTC. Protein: CASSDYEQYF.

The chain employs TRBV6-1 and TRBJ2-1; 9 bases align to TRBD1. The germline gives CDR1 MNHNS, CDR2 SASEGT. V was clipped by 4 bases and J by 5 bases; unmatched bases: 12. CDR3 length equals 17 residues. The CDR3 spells CASSGSDTGTGHNEQFF. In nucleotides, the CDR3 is TGTGCCAGCAGTGGGAGTGATACCGGGACAGGGCACAATGAGCAGTTCTTC.

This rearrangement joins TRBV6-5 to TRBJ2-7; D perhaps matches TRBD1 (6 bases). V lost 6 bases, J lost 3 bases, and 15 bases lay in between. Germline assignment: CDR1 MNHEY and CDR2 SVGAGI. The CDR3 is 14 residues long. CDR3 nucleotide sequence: TGTGCCAGCAGGTCGGACAGCTTCTTCTACGAGCAGTACTTC. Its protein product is CASRSDSFFYEQYF.

The CDR3 coding sequence is TGTGCCAAGGGGACAGGGGCAGATACGCAGTATTTT. It codes for CAKGTGADTQYF. The rearrangement links TRBV2 to TRBJ2-3; 10 bases agree with TRBD1. Germline V gene data show CDR1 as SNHLY and CDR2 as FYNNEI. This CDR3 has 12 amino acids. Germline trimming cut 10 bases from V and 4 bases from J; bases unmatched to any gene: 2.

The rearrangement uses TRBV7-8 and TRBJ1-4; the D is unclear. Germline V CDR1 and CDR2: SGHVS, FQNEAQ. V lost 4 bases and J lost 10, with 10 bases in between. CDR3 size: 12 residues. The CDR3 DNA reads TGTGCCAGCAGCTCCCCTTTAGCAAAACTGTTTTTT. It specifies CASSSPLAKLFF.

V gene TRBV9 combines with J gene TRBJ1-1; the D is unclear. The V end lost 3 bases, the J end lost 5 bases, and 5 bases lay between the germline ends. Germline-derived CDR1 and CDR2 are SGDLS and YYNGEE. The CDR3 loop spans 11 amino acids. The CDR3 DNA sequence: TGTGCCAGCAGCGCAGGAACTGAAGCTTTCTTT. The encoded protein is CASSAGTEAFF.

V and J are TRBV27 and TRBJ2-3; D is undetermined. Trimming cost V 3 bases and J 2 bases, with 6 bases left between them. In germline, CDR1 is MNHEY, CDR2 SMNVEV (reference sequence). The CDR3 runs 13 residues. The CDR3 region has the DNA TGTGCCAGCAGTTTGGCCAACACAGATACGCAGTATTTT. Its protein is CASSLANTDTQYF.

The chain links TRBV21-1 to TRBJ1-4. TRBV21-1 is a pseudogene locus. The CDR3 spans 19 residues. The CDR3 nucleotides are TGTGCCAGCAGCAGAGAGGTGGAAGGGGGGGCGGCAAGTAATGAAAAACTGTTTTTT. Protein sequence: CASSREVEGGAASNEKLFF.

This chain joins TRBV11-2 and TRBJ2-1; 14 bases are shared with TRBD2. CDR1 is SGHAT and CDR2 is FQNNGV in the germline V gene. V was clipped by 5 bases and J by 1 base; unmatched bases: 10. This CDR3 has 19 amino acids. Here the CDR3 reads CASSLTPGTSGSSYNEQFF. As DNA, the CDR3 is TGTGCCAGCAGCCTGACCCCGGGGACTAGCGGGAGTTCCTACAATGAGCAGTTCTTC.

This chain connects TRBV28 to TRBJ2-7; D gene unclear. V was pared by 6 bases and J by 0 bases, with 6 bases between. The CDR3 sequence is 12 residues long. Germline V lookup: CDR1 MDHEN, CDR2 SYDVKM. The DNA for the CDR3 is TGTGCCAGCAGAGACAACTCCTACGAGCAGTACTTC. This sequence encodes CASRDNSYEQYF.

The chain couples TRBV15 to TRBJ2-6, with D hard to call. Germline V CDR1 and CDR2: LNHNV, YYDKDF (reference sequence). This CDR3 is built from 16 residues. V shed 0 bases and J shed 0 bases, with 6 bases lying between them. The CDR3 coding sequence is TGTGCCACCAGCAGAGATGCCGTCTCTGGGGCCAACGTCCTGACTTTC. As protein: CATSRDAVSGANVLTF. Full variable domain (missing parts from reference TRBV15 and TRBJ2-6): DAMVIQNPRYQVTQFGKPVTLSCSQTLNHNVMYWYQQKSSQAPKLLFHYYDKDFNNEADTPDNFQSRRPNTSFCFLDIRSPGLGDTAMYLCATSRDAVSGANVLTFGAGSRLTVL.

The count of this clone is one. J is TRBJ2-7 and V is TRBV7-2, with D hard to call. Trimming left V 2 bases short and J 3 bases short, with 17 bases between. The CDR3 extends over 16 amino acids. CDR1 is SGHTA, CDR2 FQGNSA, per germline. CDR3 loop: CASSLSGLEWNYEQYF. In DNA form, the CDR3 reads TGTGCCAGCAGCTTATCTGGCCTAGAATGGAACTACGAGCAGTACTTC.

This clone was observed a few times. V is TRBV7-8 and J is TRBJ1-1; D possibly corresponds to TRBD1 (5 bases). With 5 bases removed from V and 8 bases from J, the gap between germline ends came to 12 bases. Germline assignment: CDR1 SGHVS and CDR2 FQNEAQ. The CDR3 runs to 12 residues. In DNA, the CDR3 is TGTGCCAGCAGCCAACCGACAGCGGAAGCTTTCTTT. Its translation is CASSQPTAEAFF.

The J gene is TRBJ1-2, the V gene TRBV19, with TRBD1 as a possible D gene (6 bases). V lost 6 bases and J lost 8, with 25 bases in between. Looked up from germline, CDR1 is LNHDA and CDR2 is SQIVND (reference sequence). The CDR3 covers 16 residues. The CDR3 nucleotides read TGTGCCAGTAGAACACGGTGGAGGGGCAGGGGAGGCGGCTACACCTTC. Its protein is CASRTRWRGRGGGYTF.

CDR3 loop: CASSLLTGETQYF. CDR3 coding DNA: TGTGCCAGCAGTTTGCTGACGGGAGAGACCCAGTACTTC. V gene TRBV27 combines with J gene TRBJ2-5, with D uncertain. The CDR3 extends over 13 amino acids. CDR1 is MNHEY and CDR2 is SMNVEV in the germline V gene (reference sequence). The V and J ends lost 3 bases and 4 bases respectively, with 9 bases between them.

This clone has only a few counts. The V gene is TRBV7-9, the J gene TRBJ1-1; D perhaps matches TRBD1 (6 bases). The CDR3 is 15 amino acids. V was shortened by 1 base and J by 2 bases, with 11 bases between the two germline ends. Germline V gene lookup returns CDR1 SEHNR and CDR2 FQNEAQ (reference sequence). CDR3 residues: CASSLDGGGNTEAFF. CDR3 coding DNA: TGTGCCAGCAGCTTAGATGGGGGCGGAAACACTGAAGCTTTCTTT.